This TCR beta chain was documented in a study of blood T cells in healthy people across ages (dated by TCRdb to the mid-2010s). General notes on the study: In model experiments, roughly one uniquely barcoded TCR beta cDNA molecule per two T cells was captured by template switching. Using the same blood draw, the study looked at two additional independent replicas of 1 million unique cDNA reads for two donors, one aged 18 to 30 and the other aged 80 or older. Four age groups were formed from the donors: young (average roughly 16 years), middle-aged (approximately 39), aged (around 68) and long-lived (roughly 81). The study measured age-related changes in TCR beta repertoire diversity using deep sequencing normalized with unique cDNA molecular identifiers. To avoid experimental bias, donors of different ages were randomly spread across the sequencing lanes.

The method behind the library was 5' RACE. The instrument given in TCRdb is Illumina HiSeq 2500. A second PCR of about 6 to 11 cycles was performed with a sample-barcoded 5' primer and a J-beta primer mix. A template-switch 5' adaptor carrying 12 random nucleotides introduced a unique molecular identifier onto each TCR beta cDNA molecule. Each sample yielded at least 2.5 million CDR3-containing paired-end reads. All of the RNA was converted into first-strand cDNA using the Mint cDNA synthesis kit, with a TRBC-specific oligonucleotide serving as the primer. Following uracil-DNA glycosylase treatment, a first 18-cycle PCR with universal primers M1SS and BC2_uni_R was performed on all cDNA. The source study handled its data this way. Each sample was normalized by randomly selecting 1 million high-quality reads, each carrying a distinct molecular identifier. Instead of being binned into consensus sequences, reads with shared molecular identifiers were discarded. MiTCR, with a Q25 quality threshold and the strictest error-elimination algorithm, was used for CDR3 identification, clonotype clustering and error correction. A nonparametric unseen species model using Euler transformation provided a lower-bound estimate of total TCR beta diversity. Using fastp trimming at Q25 and MiXCR clonotype assembly, TCRdb reanalyzed the public sequencing data and kept in-frame beta chains. CDR3 protein duplicates are merged, each entry listing the most common genes and DNA. The V and J calls and clone size are TCRdb's, not the authors'. This sample lists under 1,000,000 distinct CDR3 sequences; 35% to 50% were detected once. The ten largest clones represent over 15% of the sample.

Remarks on this clonotype: Its antigen remains undetermined. The junction departs from the called germline gene at one end, perhaps through a read error.

From a lookup of the germline V gene, CDR1 and CDR2 are SGHTA and FQGTGA. The cysteine opens and the phenylalanine closes a CDR3 of 17 amino acids. The only DNA kept is the CDR3, 51 bases in frame from the first base. Results and caveats for the whole study, not just this receptor: Bulk unsorted PBMC profiling prevented conclusive comparison of naive and antigen-experienced compartments. There was a strong correlation between observed TCR beta diversity and the percentage of naive T cells measured by flow cytometry. Compared with the aged group, the long-lived group had more naive CD4+ T cells, fewer expanded clones and increased TCR diversity, suggesting age selection. Total diversity estimates from one million sequenced T cells were considered lower bounds and underestimates. As age increased, observed TCR beta diversity per million T cells dropped in a roughly linear way, and a significant reduction was already evident by age about 36. Because donor CMV infection status was unknown, age-related changes in expanded clonotypes were potentially confounded.

The donors were 40 or so Caucasian individuals from Russia, aged roughly 6 to 90 years, who were systemically healthy. Around 9.8 milliliters of peripheral blood were collected from each donor into EDTA-treated Vacutainer tubes. Ficoll-Paque density-gradient centrifugation was used to isolate PBMCs, with at least 6.5 million per sample. Trizol reagent was used to extract total RNA from the PBMCs, yielding at least 5.5 micrograms per sample. The percentages of naive CD45RAhigh/CD27high T cells were determined by flow cytometry on a PBMC aliquot from every donor. The chain is encoded by TRBV7-3 joined to TRBJ2-3; 8 bases in between match TRBD2. The sample comprised blood. This receptor was obtained from a man older than 75 in good health. Here is the DNA: TGTGCCGGCAGCCCAACCCTCGGCGCGGGAGGAACAGATACGCAGTATTTT. Translated, this gives CAGSPTLGAGGTDTQYF.